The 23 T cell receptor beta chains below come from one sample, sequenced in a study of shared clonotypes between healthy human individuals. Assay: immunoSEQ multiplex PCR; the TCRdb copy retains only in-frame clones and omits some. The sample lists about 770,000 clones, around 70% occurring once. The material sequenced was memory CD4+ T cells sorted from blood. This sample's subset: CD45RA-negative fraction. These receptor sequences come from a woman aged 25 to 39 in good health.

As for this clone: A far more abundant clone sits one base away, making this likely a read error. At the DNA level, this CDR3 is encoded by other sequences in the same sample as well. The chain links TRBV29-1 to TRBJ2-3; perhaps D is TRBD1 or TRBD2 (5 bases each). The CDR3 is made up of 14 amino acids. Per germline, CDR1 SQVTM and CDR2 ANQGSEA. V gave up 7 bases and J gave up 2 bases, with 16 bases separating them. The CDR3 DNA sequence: TGCAGCGCCCGAGAGGGGCTCTCCACAGATACGCAGTATTTT. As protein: CSAREGLSTDTQYF.

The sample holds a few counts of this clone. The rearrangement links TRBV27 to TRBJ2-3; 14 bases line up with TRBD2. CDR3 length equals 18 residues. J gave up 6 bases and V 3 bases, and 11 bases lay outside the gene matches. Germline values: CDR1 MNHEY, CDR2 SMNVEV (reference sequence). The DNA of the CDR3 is TGTGCCAGCAGTTTGCGGTCCGGACTAGCGGGAGGTGAGGATACGCAGTATTTT. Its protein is CASSLRSGLAGGEDTQYF.

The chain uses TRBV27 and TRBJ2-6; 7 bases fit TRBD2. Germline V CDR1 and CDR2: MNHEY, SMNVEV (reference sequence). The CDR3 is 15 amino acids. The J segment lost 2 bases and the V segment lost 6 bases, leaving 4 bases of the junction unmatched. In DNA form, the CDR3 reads TGTGCCAGCAGCCGGGGAGGGGCTGGGGCCAACGTCCTGACTTTC. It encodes CASSRGGAGANVLTF.

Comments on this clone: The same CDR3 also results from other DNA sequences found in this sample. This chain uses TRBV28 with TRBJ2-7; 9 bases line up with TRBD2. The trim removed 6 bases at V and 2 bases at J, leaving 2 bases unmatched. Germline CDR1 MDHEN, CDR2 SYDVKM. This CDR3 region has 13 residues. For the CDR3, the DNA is TGTGCCAGCAGCCTAGCGGGACCCTACGAGCAGTACTTC. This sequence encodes CASSLAGPYEQYF.

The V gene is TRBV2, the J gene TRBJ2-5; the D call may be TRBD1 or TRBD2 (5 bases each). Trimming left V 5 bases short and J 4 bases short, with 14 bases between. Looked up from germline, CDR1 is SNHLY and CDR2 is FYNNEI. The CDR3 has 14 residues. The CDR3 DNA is TGTGCCAGCAGTTTGCAGGGCGGGTCAGAGACCCAGTACTTC. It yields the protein CASSLQGGSETQYF. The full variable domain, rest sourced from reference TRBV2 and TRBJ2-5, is EPEVTQTPSHQVTQMGQEVILRCVPISNHLYFYWYRQILGQKVEFLVSFYNNEISEKSEIFDDQFSVERPDGSNFTLKIRSTKLEDSAMYFCASSLQGGSETQYFGPGTRLLVL.

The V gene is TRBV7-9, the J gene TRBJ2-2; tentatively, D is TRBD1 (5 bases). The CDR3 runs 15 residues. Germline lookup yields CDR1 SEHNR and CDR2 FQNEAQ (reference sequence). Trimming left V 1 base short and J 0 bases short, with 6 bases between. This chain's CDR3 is CASSLGGTNTGELFF. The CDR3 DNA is TGTGCCAGCAGCTTAGGGGGCACGAACACCGGGGAGCTGTTTTTT.

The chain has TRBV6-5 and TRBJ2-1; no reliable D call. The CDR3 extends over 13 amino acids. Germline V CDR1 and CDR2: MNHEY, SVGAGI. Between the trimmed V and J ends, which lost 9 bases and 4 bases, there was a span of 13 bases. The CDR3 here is CASGIRFYNEQFF. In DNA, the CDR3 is TGTGCCAGTGGTATTAGATTTTACAATGAGCAGTTCTTC.

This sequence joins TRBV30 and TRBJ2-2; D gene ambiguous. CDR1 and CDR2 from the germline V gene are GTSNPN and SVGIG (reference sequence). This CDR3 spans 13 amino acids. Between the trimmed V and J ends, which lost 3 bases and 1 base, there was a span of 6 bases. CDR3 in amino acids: CAWSRQNTGELFF. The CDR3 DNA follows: TGTGCCTGGAGCCGGCAGAACACCGGGGAGCTGTTTTTT.

CDR3 nucleotide sequence: TGCAGCGTTCAGGCGGAACAAGAGACCCAGTACTTC. Translating gives CSVQAEQETQYF. The rearrangement joins TRBV29-1 to TRBJ2-5; D is unclear. Germline values: CDR1 SQVTM, CDR2 ANQGSEA. This CDR3 comprises 12 residues. The V end lost 5 bases, the J end lost 2 bases, and 9 bases lay between the germline ends.

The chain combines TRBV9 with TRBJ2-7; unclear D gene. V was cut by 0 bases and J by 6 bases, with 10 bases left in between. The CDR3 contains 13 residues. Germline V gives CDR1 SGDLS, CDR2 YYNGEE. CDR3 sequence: CASSVGTQAEQYF. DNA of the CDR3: TGTGCCAGCAGCGTAGGGACGCAGGCCGAGCAGTACTTC.

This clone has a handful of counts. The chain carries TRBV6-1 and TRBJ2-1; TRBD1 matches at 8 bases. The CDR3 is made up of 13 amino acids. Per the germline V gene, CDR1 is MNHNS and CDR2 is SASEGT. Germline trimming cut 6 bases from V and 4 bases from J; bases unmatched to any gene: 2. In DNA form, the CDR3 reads TGTGCCAGCAGGGACAGGGAATACAATGAGCAGTTCTTC. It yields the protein CASRDREYNEQFF.

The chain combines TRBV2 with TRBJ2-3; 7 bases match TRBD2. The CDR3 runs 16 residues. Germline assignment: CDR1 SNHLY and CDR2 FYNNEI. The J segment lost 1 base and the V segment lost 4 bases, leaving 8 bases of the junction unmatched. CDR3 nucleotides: TGTGCCAGCAGTGCATTGTCTAGCGGACGCACAGATACGCAGTATTTT. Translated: CASSALSSGRTDTQYF.

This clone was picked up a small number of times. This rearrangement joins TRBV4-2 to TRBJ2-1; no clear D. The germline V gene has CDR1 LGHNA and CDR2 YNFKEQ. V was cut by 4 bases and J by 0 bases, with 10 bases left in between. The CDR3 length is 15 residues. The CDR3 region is CASSPSRSSYNEQFF. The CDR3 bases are TGTGCCAGCAGCCCCTCGCGAAGCTCCTACAATGAGCAGTTCTTC.

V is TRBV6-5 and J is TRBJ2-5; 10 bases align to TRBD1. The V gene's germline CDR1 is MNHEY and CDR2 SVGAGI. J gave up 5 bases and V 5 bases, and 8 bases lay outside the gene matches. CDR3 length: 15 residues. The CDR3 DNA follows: TGTGCCAGCAGTCGACAGGGGGCTATACCGGAGACCCAGTACTTC. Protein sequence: CASSRQGAIPETQYF.

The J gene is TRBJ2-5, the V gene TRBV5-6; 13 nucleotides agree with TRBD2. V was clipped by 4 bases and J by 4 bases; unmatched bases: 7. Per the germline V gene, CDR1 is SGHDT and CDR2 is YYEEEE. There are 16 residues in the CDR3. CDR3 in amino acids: CASSLPGLAGLETQYF. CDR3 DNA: TGTGCCAGCAGCCTACCGGGACTAGCGGGATTAGAGACCCAGTACTTC.

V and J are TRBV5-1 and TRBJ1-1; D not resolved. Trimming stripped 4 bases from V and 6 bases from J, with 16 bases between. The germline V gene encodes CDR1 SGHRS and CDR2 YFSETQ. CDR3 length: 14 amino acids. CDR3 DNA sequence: TGCGCCAGCAGCCCCTCGGGGAGAATCTCTGAAGCTTTCTTT. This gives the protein CASSPSGRISEAFF.

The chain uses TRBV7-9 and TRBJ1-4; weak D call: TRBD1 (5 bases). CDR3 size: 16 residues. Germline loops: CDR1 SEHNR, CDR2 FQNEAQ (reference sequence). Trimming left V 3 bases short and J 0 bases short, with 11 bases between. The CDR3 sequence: CASSFGTVATNEKLFF. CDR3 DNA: TGTGCCAGCAGCTTCGGGACGGTCGCAACTAATGAAAAACTGTTTTTT.

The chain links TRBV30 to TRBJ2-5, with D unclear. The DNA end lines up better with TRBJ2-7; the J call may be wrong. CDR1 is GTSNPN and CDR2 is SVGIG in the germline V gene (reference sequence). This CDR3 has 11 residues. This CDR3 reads CAWSVYYEQYF. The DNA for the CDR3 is TGTGCCTGGAGTGTATACTACGAGCAGTACTTC.

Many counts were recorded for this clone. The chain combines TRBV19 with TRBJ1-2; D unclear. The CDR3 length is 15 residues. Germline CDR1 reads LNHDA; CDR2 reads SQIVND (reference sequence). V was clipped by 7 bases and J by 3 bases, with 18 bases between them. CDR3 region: CASTSVVGNHYGYTF. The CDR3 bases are TGTGCCAGTACGAGCGTGGTGGGAAACCACTATGGCTACACCTTC.

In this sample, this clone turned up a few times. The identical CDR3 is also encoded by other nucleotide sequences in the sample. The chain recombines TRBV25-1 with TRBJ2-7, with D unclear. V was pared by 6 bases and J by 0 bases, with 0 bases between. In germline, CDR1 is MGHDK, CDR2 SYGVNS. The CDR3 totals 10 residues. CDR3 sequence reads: CASSSYEQYF. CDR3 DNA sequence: TGTGCCAGCAGCTCCTACGAGCAGTACTTC.

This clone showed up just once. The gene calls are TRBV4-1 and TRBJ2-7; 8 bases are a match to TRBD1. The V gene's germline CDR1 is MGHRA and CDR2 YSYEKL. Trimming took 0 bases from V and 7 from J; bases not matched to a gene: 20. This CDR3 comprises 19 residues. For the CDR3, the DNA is TGCGCCAGCAGCCAAGATCTCAAAAGAACCAGGGGGCTCCAGAGAGAGCAGTACTTC. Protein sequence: CASSQDLKRTRGLQREQYF.

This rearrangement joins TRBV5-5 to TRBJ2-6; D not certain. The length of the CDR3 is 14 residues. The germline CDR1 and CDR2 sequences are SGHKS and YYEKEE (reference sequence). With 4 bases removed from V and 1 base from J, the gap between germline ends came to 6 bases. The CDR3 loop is CASSLSSGANVLTF. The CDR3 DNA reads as TGTGCCAGCAGCCTAAGTTCTGGGGCCAACGTCCTGACTTTC.

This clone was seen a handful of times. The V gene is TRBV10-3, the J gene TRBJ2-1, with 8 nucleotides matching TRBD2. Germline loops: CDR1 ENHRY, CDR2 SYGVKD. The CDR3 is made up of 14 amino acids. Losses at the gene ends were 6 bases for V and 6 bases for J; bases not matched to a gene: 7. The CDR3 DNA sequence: TGTGCCATCAGCAGCACCGGGACTAGCAATGAGCAGTTCTTC. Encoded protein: CAISSTGTSNEQFF.